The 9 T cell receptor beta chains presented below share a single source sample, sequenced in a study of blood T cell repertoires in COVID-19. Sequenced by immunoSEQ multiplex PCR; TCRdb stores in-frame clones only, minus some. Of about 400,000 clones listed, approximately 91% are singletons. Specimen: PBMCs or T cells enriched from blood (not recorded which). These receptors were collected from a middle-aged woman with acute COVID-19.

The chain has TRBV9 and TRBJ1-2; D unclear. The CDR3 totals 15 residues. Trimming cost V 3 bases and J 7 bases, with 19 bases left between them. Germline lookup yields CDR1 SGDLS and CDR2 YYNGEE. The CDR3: CASSATGFQRGGYTF. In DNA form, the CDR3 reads TGTGCCAGCAGCGCGACGGGATTCCAACGGGGTGGCTACACCTTC.

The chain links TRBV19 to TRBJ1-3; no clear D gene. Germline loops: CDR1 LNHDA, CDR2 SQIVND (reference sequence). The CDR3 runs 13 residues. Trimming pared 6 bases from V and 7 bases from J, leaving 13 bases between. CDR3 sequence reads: CASSLEPANTIYF. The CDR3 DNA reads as TGTGCCAGTAGCCTAGAGCCCGCCAACACCATATATTTT. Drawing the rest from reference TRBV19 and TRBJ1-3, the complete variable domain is DGGITQSPKYLFRKEGQNVTLSCEQNLNHDAMYWYRQDPGQGLRLIYYSQIVNDFQKGDIAEGYSVSREKKESFPLTVTSAQKNPTAFYLCASSLEPANTIYFGEGSWLTVV.

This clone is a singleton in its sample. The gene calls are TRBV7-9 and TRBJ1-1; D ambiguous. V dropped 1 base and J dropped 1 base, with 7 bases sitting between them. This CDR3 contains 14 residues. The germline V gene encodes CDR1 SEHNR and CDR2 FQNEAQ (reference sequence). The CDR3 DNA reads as TGTGCCAGCAGCTTAGTGGCAGAGAACACTGAAGCTTTCTTT. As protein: CASSLVAENTEAFF.

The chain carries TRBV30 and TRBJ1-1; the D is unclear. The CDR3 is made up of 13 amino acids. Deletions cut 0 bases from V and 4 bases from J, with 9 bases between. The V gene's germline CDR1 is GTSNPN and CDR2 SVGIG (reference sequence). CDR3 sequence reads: CAWSVASGTEAFF. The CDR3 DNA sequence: TGTGCCTGGAGTGTAGCGAGTGGCACTGAAGCTTTCTTT.

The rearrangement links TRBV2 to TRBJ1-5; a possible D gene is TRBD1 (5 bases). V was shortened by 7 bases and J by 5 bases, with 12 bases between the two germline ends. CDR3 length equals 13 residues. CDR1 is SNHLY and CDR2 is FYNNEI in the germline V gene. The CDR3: CASTEGSYQPQHF. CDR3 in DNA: TGTGCCAGCACGGAGGGGTCCTATCAGCCCCAGCATTTT.

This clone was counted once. The CDR3 coding sequence is TGCGCCAGCAGTGAGATGACTAGCGGGGGCCAGAACACCGGGGAGCTGTTTTTT. Amino acids: CASSEMTSGGQNTGELFF. The chain has TRBV10-1 and TRBJ2-2; the match to TRBD2 covers 12 bases. CDR3 length: 18 amino acids. CDR1 is WNHNN, CDR2 SYGVQD, per germline (reference sequence). Trimming cost V 2 bases and J 1 base; bases outside gene matches: 5.

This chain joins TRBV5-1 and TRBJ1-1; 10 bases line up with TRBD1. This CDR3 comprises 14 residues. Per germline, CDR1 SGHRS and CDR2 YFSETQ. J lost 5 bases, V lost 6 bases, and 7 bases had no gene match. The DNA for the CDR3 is TGCGCCAGCACCGTTGGACAGGGGGAGACTGAAGCTTTCTTT. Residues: CASTVGQGETEAFF.

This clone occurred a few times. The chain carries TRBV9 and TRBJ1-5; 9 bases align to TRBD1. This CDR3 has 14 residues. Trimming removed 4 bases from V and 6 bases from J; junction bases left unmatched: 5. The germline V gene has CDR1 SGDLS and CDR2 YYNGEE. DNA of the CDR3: TGTGCCAGCAGCTCGGGACAGGGAGGTCAGCCCCAGCATTTT. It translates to CASSSGQGGQPQHF.

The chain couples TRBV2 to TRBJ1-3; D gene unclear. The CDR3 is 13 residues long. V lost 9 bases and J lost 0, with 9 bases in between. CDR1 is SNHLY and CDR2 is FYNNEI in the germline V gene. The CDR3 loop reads CASRRGSGNTIYF. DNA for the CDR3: TGTGCCAGTCGACGGGGCTCTGGAAACACCATATATTTT. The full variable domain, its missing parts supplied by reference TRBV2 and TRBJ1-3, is EPEVTQTPSHQVTQMGQEVILRCVPISNHLYFYWYRQILGQKVEFLVSFYNNEISEKSEIFDDQFSVERPDGSNFTLKIRSTKLEDSAMYFCASRRGSGNTIYFGEGSWLTVV.